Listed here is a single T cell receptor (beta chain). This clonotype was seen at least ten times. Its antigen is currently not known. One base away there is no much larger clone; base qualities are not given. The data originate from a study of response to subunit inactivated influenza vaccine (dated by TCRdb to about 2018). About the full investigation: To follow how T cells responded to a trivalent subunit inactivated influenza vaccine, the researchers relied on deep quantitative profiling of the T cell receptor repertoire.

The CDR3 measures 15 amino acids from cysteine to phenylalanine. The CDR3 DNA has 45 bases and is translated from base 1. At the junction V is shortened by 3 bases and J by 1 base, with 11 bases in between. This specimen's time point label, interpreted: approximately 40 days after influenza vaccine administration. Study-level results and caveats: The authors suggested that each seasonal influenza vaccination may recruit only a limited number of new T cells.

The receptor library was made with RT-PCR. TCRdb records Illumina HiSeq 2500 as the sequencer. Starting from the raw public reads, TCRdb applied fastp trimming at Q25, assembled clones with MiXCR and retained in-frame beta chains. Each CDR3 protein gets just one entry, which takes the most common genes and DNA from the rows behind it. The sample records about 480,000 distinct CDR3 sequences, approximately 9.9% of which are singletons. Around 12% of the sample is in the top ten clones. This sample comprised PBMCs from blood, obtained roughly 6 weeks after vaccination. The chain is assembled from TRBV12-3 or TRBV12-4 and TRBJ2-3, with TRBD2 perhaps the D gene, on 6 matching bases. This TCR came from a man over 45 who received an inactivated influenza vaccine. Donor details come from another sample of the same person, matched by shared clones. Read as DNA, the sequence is TGTGCCAGCAGTTTTAGAACGGGGGGCACAGATACGCAGTATTTT. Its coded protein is CASSFRTGGTDTQYF.